These T cell receptor beta chains were read from a single sample in a study of long-term antiretroviral therapy in people with HIV. The repertoire was sequenced with immunoSEQ multiplex PCR; TCRdb's copy has only in-frame clones and lacks some. This table has 20,000 or so clones, around 78% appearing once. The sample was unsorted PBMCs, taken 2.2 years after starting antiretroviral therapy. Every receptor here comes from a man aged 45-60 years with HIV. CDR3s include the opening cysteine and the closing phenylalanine or tryptophan. Fields, in order: J gene, D gene, V gene, clone size, CDR3 protein, CDR3 DNA. The D gene is left open where the match is weak. Clone size is not always given. Where it is, it says once, few, many or a class for expanded clones.

>TRBJ1-5|-|TRBV28|once
CASSPQGRKQPQHF
TGTGCCAGCAGTCCACAGGGTCGCAAACAGCCCCAGCATTTT
>TRBJ2-7|-|TRBV5-6|-
CASSLVRGAYEQYF
TGTGCCAGCAGCTTGGTAAGGGGAGCCTACGAGCAGTACTTC
>TRBJ2-7|-|TRBV6-6|-
CASSYEAERGSYEQYF
TGTGCCAGCAGTTACGAAGCGGAACGCGGGTCCTACGAGCAGTACTTC
>TRBJ2-1|TRBD2|TRBV19|-
CASSMGLARDEQFF
TGTGCCAGTAGTATGGGACTAGCGCGTGATGAGCAGTTCTTC
>TRBJ2-1|-|TRBV6-1|-
CASSPTEYNEQFF
TGTGCCAGCAGTCCTACAGAATACAATGAGCAGTTCTTC
>TRBJ2-1|-|TRBV18|-
CASSRIQGNEQFF
TGTGCCAGCTCACGAATCCAGGGTAATGAGCAGTTCTTC
>TRBJ1-2|-|TRBV4-3|-
CASSQPGADYGYTF
TGCGCCAGCAGCCAGCCAGGGGCGGACTATGGCTACACCTTC
>TRBJ2-3|-|TRBV7-9|-
CASSLDTGRDTQYF
TGTGCCAGCAGCTTAGATACAGGTAGAGATACGCAGTATTTT
>TRBJ2-7|TRBD1|TRBV7-9|-
CASSQRTGREQYF
TGCGCCAGCAGCCAACGGACAGGTCGGGAGCAGTACTTC
>TRBJ1-2|-|TRBV7-2|-
CASSLVRGGTYGGYTF
TGTGCCAGCAGCTTGGTCAGGGGAGGTACCTACGGTGGCTACACCTTC
>TRBJ2-2|TRBD1|TRBV29-1|-
CSVDSGGDTGELFF
TGCAGCGTTGATTCAGGGGGAGACACCGGGGAGCTGTTTTTT
>TRBJ2-5|-|TRBV18|-
CASSPRERGNQYF
TGTGCCAGCTCACCGAGGGAGAGGGGGAACCAGTACTTC
>TRBJ2-2|-|TRBV5-6|-
CASSHVVELSTGELFF
TGTGCCAGCAGCCACGTAGTCGAGCTAAGCACCGGGGAGCTGTTTTTT
>TRBJ1-2|-|TRBV13|-
CASSPGPGRYGYTF
TGTGCCAGCAGCCCAGGACCGGGCCGGTATGGCTACACCTTC
>TRBJ1-1|-|TRBV4-1|-
CASSQAPSNTEAFF
TGCGCCAGCAGCCAGGCCCCTTCGAACACTGAAGCTTTCTTT
>TRBJ1-5|-|TRBV5-6|few
CASSYRDRDQPQHF
TGTGCCAGCAGCTACCGGGACCGAGATCAGCCCCAGCATTTT
>TRBJ2-3|-|TRBV5-1|-
CASSLSQKADTQYF
TGCGCCAGCAGCTTATCTCAGAAGGCAGATACGCAGTATTTT
>TRBJ2-7|TRBD1|TRBV6-5|few
CASSYNRGQWEQYF
TGTGCCAGCAGTTACAACAGGGGGCAATGGGAGCAGTACTTC
>TRBJ2-4|-|TRBV18|-
CASSPLQGTKNIQYF
TGTGCCAGCTCACCCCTTCAGGGCACCAAAAACATTCAGTACTTC
>TRBJ1-5|-|TRBV29-1|-
CSVGQGNQPQHF
TGCAGCGTTGGACAGGGCAATCAGCCCCAGCATTTT
>TRBJ2-7|TRBD2|TRBV6-6|-
CASSLAGEYEQYF
TGTGCCAGCAGTTTAGCGGGAGAATACGAGCAGTACTTC
>TRBJ2-2|TRBD2|TRBV5-5|-
CASRTGLAGANTGELFF
TGTGCCAGCAGGACCGGACTAGCGGGAGCGAACACCGGGGAGCTGTTTTTT
>TRBJ2-3|-|TRBV27|-
CASSYGGLKQYF
TGTGCCAGCAGTTACGGGGGACTCAAGCAGTATTTT
>TRBJ2-1|-|TRBV19|-
CASSFQGPYNEQFF
TGTGCCAGTAGTTTCCAGGGCCCCTACAATGAGCAGTTCTTC
>TRBJ1-1|-|TRBV9|few
CASSLQVMGTEAFF
TGTGCCAGCAGCTTACAGGTAATGGGGACTGAAGCTTTCTTT
>TRBJ2-4|TRBD1|TRBV11-2|-
CASSLSQGVLAKNIQYF
TGTGCCAGCAGCTTAAGCCAGGGGGTCCTAGCCAAAAACATTCAGTACTTC
>TRBJ2-7|-|TRBV6-5|-
CASSYAGISHEQYF
TGTGCCAGCAGTTACGCGGGCATATCCCACGAGCAGTACTTC
>TRBJ1-5|-|TRBV7-2|-
CASSVQKGANQPQHF
TGTGCCAGCAGCGTACAAAAGGGCGCAAATCAGCCCCAGCATTTT
>TRBJ2-6|TRBD2|TRBV7-2|once
CASSLAGLAGGSSGANVLTF
TGTGCCAGCAGCTTAGCGGGACTAGCGGGAGGCTCCTCTGGGGCCAACGTCCTGACTTTC
>TRBJ2-2|TRBD1|TRBV29-1|-
CSASTVHGTGGTSVTGELFF
TGCAGCGCCTCGACGGTACATGGGACAGGGGGGACTAGTGTGACCGGGGAGCTGTTTTTT
>TRBJ2-6|-|TRBV9|-
CASSSQSGANVLTF
TGTGCCAGCAGCTCCCAGTCTGGGGCCAACGTCCTGACTTTC
>TRBJ2-7|-|TRBV7-8|once
CASSLTSGGIYEQYF
TGTGCCAGCAGCCTCACTTCGGGCGGAATCTACGAGCAGTACTTC
>TRBJ1-1|-|TRBV28|-
CASSYFFGGGGGNTEAFF
TGTGCCAGCAGCTACTTTTTCGGGGGCGGGGGGGGTAACACTGAAGCTTTCTTT
>TRBJ1-6|TRBD1|TRBV6-5|-
CASSYSFGTGQSPLHF
TGTGCCAGCAGTTACTCGTTCGGGACAGGGCAATCACCCCTCCACTTT
>TRBJ2-7|-|TRBV6-6|once
CASSYSSYEQYF
TGTGCCAGCAGTTACTCGAGCTACGAGCAGTACTTC
>TRBJ2-3|TRBD1|TRBV19|-
CASRDSPTDTQYF
TGTGCCAGCCGGGACAGCCCCACAGATACGCAGTATTTT
>TRBJ1-5|-|TRBV21-1|-
CASSTGGAGGKQPQHF
TGTGCCAGCAGCACCGGGGGGGCAGGGGGAAAACAGCCCCAGCATTTT
>TRBJ1-1|TRBD1|TRBV19|-
CASSLGQGRGGTEAFF
TGTGCCAGTAGTCTGGGACAGGGACGGGGGGGCACTGAAGCTTTCTTT
>TRBJ1-2|-|TRBV2|-
CASSEGRESYGYTF
TGTGCCAGCAGTGAAGGCAGGGAGTCCTATGGCTACACCTTC
>TRBJ2-3|-|TRBV19|-
CADSLGGTDTQYF
TGTGCCGACTCTTTGGGCGGCACAGATACGCAGTATTTT
>TRBJ1-1|-|TRBV7-2|few
CASSGQPNTEAFF
TGTGCCAGCAGCGGACAGCCCAACACTGAAGCTTTCTTT
>TRBJ2-7|-|TRBV6-5|-
CASSYSGSLYEQYF
TGTGCCAGCAGTTACTCGGGCAGCCTCTACGAGCAGTACTTC